The 2 T cell receptor beta chains in this list originate from one sample, sequenced in a study of T cells in narcolepsy. The assay was immunoSEQ multiplex PCR, and TCRdb's table has in-frame clones only and misses some. The data contain tens of thousands of clones, about 90% of them singletons. The sample was memory (CD45RA-) CD4+ T cells from blood. These receptors all come from a human donor in good health.

This clone was detected only once. V and J are TRBV18 and TRBJ1-2, with 7 positions matching TRBD1. This CDR3 contains 14 residues. The V gene end was trimmed by 2 bases and the J gene end by 3 bases; junction bases not matched to a gene: 3. Germline V gene lookup returns CDR1 KGHSH and CDR2 LQKENI. The CDR3 region has the DNA TGTGCCAGCTCACCAGGCCAGGGGGACTATGGCTACACCTTC. It specifies CASSPGQGDYGYTF. Full variable domain (rest looked up from reference TRBV18 and TRBJ1-2): NAGVMQNPRHLVRRRGQEARLRCSPMKGHSHVYWYRQLPEEGLKFMVYLQKENIIDESGMPKERFSAEFPKEGPSILRIQQVVRGDSAAYFCASSPGQGDYGYTFGSGTRLTVV.

The CDR3 DNA reads TGTGCCAGCAGAATCAGGGGGCGTGCGGGTGAAAAACTGTTTTTT. It specifies CASRIRGRAGEKLFF. The chain carries TRBV21-1 and TRBJ1-4; no check of the table's D call, TRBD1, against the DNA was made. TRBV21-1 is marked as a pseudogene. The CDR3 is 15 residues long.